This T cell receptor (beta chain) was captured by sequencing in a study of a mutant IDH1 vaccine in newly diagnosed glioma. Across the study: Patients got their first vaccination 4-6 weeks after radiotherapy alone, or with temozolomide cycles. Whole-study findings and limits: Induction of immune responses by the vaccine occurred in about 95% of patients.

The time point: week 5, during vaccination. Doses consisted of 300 ug of mutant IDH1 20-mer peptide each, paired with topical imiquimod. New astrocytomas of WHO grade 3 or 4 that were IDH1-mutant and ATRX-lost were found in the donors. With respect to this clone: The antigen remains undetermined.

V lost 6 bases and J 3 bases, leaving 14 bases between the germline ends. CDR1 is MNHEY, CDR2 SMNVEV, per germline (reference sequence). The CDR3 runs to 14 residues. TCRdb keeps only in-frame clones here, not all; method: immunoSEQ multiplex PCR. The sample records around 61,000 clones, 90% being singletons. The rearrangement joins TRBV27 to TRBJ1-1; unclear D gene. This clonotype originated in a woman in her thirties or forties with glioma. The material was PBMCs, obtained from a glioma patient whose treatment included an IDH1 peptide vaccine. This CDR3 reads CASRPRWMDTEAFF. The CDR3, as DNA: TGTGCCAGCAGGCCCCGGTGGATGGACACTGAAGCTTTCTTT.